The 19 T cell receptor beta chains listed next were all sequenced from one sample in a study of response to subunit inactivated influenza vaccine. TCRdb ran MiXCR on the RT-PCR reads and lists one entry per CDR3 protein. The table includes roughly 500,000 distinct CDR3 sequences, 16% detected once. The material sequenced was CD4+ T cells sorted from PBMCs, taken roughly 24 months after vaccination. These receptor sequences come from a man between 50 and 75 years old who received an inactivated influenza vaccine.

This chain joins TRBV7-9 and TRBJ2-7, with TRBD2 identical over 11 bases. This CDR3 region has 17 residues. The V gene end was trimmed by 1 base and the J gene end by 3 bases; junction bases not matched to a gene: 8. The germline gives CDR1 SEHNR, CDR2 FQNEAQ (reference sequence). The DNA of the CDR3 is TGTGCCAGCAGCTTAGTCCCAGGGACTAGCGGTTACTACGAGCAGTACTTC. Protein product: CASSLVPGTSGYYEQYF.

This clonotype was seen only a few times. The CDR3 spells CASSLLRAQGNEQFF. CDR3 nucleotides: TGTGCCAGCAGCTTATTGAGAGCACAGGGGAATGAGCAGTTCTTC. The chain employs TRBV7-9 and TRBJ2-1, with 7 bases fitting TRBD1. The CDR3 runs to 15 residues. V trimming: 2 bases; J trimming: 7 bases; junction bases outside the gene matches: 8. Looked up from germline, CDR1 is SEHNR and CDR2 is FQNEAQ (reference sequence).

The chain has TRBV27 and TRBJ2-3, with 7 bases that match TRBD2. CDR3 size: 15 residues. After removal of 4 bases from V and 1 base from J, the junction contained 5 bases not matched to a gene. The V gene's germline CDR1 is MNHEY and CDR2 SMNVEV (reference sequence). CDR3 in DNA: TGTGCCAGCAGTTCATGGGAGGGAGGCACAGATACGCAGTATTTT. It translates to CASSSWEGGTDTQYF.

This clonotype was seen repeatedly, ten times or more. V gene TRBV11-2 combines with J gene TRBJ2-4; TRBD1 might be the D (6 bases). Germline V gene data show CDR1 as SGHAT and CDR2 as FQNNGV. V lost 5 bases, J lost 0 bases, and 23 bases lay in between. The CDR3 totals 19 residues. This CDR3 is CASSPNHPGQTIAKNIQYF. DNA of the CDR3: TGTGCCAGCAGCCCAAACCACCCTGGACAGACTATAGCCAAAAACATTCAGTACTTC.

The V and J genes are TRBV29-1 and TRBJ2-1; D possibly corresponds to TRBD2 (5 bases). V was trimmed by 4 bases and J by 9 bases, leaving 19 bases between them. The CDR3 extends over 14 amino acids. Germline CDR1 and CDR2: SQVTM and ANQGSEA. CDR3 DNA: TGCAGCGTTGGATCCCAGCGCCCGGGAACTGAGCAGTTCTTC. This codes for CSVGSQRPGTEQFF.

This clonotype has a handful of counts. The rearrangement uses TRBV19 and TRBJ2-1, with D maybe TRBD1 (5 bases). The CDR3 sequence is 15 residues long. Germline-derived CDR1 and CDR2 are LNHDA and SQIVND (reference sequence). V dropped 5 bases and J dropped 0 bases, with 11 bases sitting between them. As DNA, the CDR3 is TGTGCCAGTAGTCCGACAGTACCCTCCTACAATGAGCAGTTCTTC. Protein product: CASSPTVPSYNEQFF.

The chain employs TRBV30 and TRBJ2-1; 9 bases are shared with TRBD1. Trimming at V came to 6 bases and at J to 6 bases, leaving 9 bases not matched to a gene. Germline CDR1 GTSNPN, CDR2 SVGIG (reference sequence). The CDR3 has 14 amino acids. CDR3 sequence reads: CACTGTGLPNEQFF. The CDR3 DNA is TGTGCCTGTACCGGGACAGGGCTCCCCAATGAGCAGTTCTTC.

This clonotype turned up a few times. The rearrangement joins TRBV7-2 to TRBJ2-5; no definite D call. The germline gives CDR1 SGHTA, CDR2 FQGNSA. The CDR3 contains 13 residues. V was cut by 9 bases and J by 4 bases, with 15 bases left in between. For the CDR3, the DNA is TGTGCCAGTACCTCCAAGGGCGGAGAGACCCAGTACTTC. This sequence encodes CASTSKGGETQYF.

V is TRBV12-3 or TRBV12-4 and J is TRBJ2-7, with TRBD1 identical over 7 bases. V lost 6 bases, J lost 2 bases, and 7 bases stayed unmatched. The CDR3 spans 14 residues. In nucleotides, the CDR3 is TGTGCCAGCAGGCCGGGACAGAAGCCCTACGAGCAGTACTTC. Encoded protein: CASRPGQKPYEQYF.

V and J are TRBV9 and TRBJ1-2, with D maybe TRBD1 (6 bases). V lost 0 bases and J 8 bases, leaving 11 bases between the germline ends. The germline CDR1 and CDR2 sequences are SGDLS and YYNGEE. The CDR3 has 13 amino acids. CDR3 sequence (DNA): TGTGCCAGCAGCGTAGATGCTGGGGGCGGCTACACCTTC. Translated: CASSVDAGGGYTF.

The genes are TRBV29-1 and TRBJ2-5; 11 nucleotides match TRBD2. The CDR3 totals 14 residues. Per germline, CDR1 SQVTM and CDR2 ANQGSEA. V shed 6 bases, J shed 4 bases, and the junction held 7 bases outside the gene matches. CDR3 bases: TGCAGCGTCGTACACGGGACTAGCGGAGAGACCCAGTACTTC. Translating gives CSVVHGTSGETQYF. Full variable domain (rest looked up from reference TRBV29-1 and TRBJ2-5): SAVISQKPSRDICQRGTSLTIQCQVDSQVTMMFWYRQQPGQSLTLIATANQGSEATYESGFVIDKFPISRPNLTFSTLTVSNMSPEDSSIYLCSVVHGTSGETQYFGPGTRLLVL.

This clonotype has more than one count but fewer than ten. The V call is TRBV5-1, the J call TRBJ1-1; 7 bases line up with TRBD1. Germline CDR1 SGHRS, CDR2 YFSETQ. The V gene end was trimmed by 2 bases and the J gene end by 1 base; junction bases not matched to a gene: 11. The CDR3 extends over 17 amino acids. CDR3 protein: CASSFDTGRGPNTEAFF. The CDR3, as DNA: TGCGCCAGCAGCTTCGATACGGGAAGGGGGCCGAACACTGAAGCTTTCTTT.

This clonotype was seen a handful of times. The gene calls are TRBV2 and TRBJ2-1, with D perhaps being TRBD1 or TRBD2 (5 bases each). The length of the CDR3 is 14 residues. V lost 5 bases and J lost 11, with 19 bases in between. Per germline, CDR1 SNHLY and CDR2 FYNNEI. Here the CDR3 DNA reads TGTGCCAGCAGTTCATCGGGACGCCGAAACAAGCAGTTCTTC. Its translation: CASSSSGRRNKQFF.

The chain recombines TRBV15 with TRBJ2-1; 11 bases are a match to TRBD2. This CDR3 has 17 amino acids. Trimming cost V 2 bases and J 5 bases; bases outside gene matches: 8. Germline values: CDR1 LNHNV, CDR2 YYDKDF (reference sequence). The CDR3 here is CATSRKNGTSGDNEQFF. CDR3 DNA sequence: TGTGCCACCAGCAGAAAGAATGGGACTAGCGGTGACAATGAGCAGTTCTTC.

This clonotype was found a few times. The junction departs from germline at one end; a sequencing error may be responsible. The rearrangement links TRBV10-3 to TRBJ1-2; 10 nucleotides line up with TRBD1. Germline V gene data show CDR1 as ENHRY and CDR2 as SYGVKD. This CDR3 region has 13 residues. DNA of the CDR3: TGTGCCATCAGTGCCGGGACAGGGGACCAACATGGCTTC. Its translation: CAISAGTGDQHGF.

There are many counts of this clonotype. CDR3 residues: CASSYSGARVDTQYF. For the CDR3, the DNA is TGTGCCAGCAGTTACTCGGGGGCCCGGGTGGATACGCAGTATTTT. This chain uses TRBV6-5 with TRBJ2-3; D is perhaps TRBD1 (6 bases). V lost 0 bases and J lost 6, with 13 bases in between. This CDR3 region has 15 residues. The germline CDR1 and CDR2 sequences are MNHEY and SVGAGI.

This sequence joins TRBV19 and TRBJ2-1, with TRBD1 matching over 10 bases. The junction had 11 bases not matched to a gene; V was cut back by 4 bases and J by 5 bases. The CDR3 totals 17 residues. CDR1 is LNHDA and CDR2 is SQIVND in the germline V gene (reference sequence). CDR3 residues: CASSKTRDRGRHNEQFF. CDR3 nucleotides: TGTGCCAGTAGTAAAACAAGGGACAGGGGACGCCACAATGAGCAGTTCTTC.

The table lists this clonotype with a few counts. The rearrangement links TRBV12-3 or TRBV12-4 to TRBJ2-4; D is possibly TRBD1 (5 bases). V was clipped by 6 bases and J by 3 bases, with 18 bases between them. The CDR3 extends over 16 amino acids. CDR3 in DNA: TGTGCCAGCAGCAATCAGGGAAGGCTAGGCAAAAACATTCAGTACTTC. Amino acid sequence: CASSNQGRLGKNIQYF.

The chain has TRBV28 and TRBJ1-5; the D is unclear. V lost 5 bases to trimming and J lost 0 bases, with 8 bases between them. Germline loops: CDR1 MDHEN, CDR2 SYDVKM. This CDR3 has 14 residues. The CDR3, as DNA: TGTGCCAGCAGTGATACTTATAGCAATCAGCCCCAGCATTTT. Its translation: CASSDTYSNQPQHF.